This entry describes one T cell receptor beta chain. Antigen: not known. Here immunoSEQ multiplex PCR was the method, and the copy in TCRdb shows in-frame clones only, minus some. Here the sample spans 180,000 or so clones, 94% being singletons. This entry belongs to a study of T cell responses to AZD1222 COVID-19 vaccine. Findings and limits, study-wide: The study found Spike-specific TCR breadth and depth rose after two AZD1222 doses.

Trimming took 3 bases from V and 9 from J, leaving 9 bases between them. The CDR3 loop spans 12 amino acids. Germline CDR1 MNHNS, CDR2 SASEGT. The TCR originated in an adult in good health. The sample in question was peripheral blood, obtained on day 0 of AZD1222 vaccination. The chain links TRBV6-1 to TRBJ1-5, with D possibly TRBD1 on 5 matching bases. The CDR3 coding sequence is TGTGCCAGCAGTGACAGGGAGCGGCCCCAGCATTTT. It yields the protein CASSDRERPQHF.